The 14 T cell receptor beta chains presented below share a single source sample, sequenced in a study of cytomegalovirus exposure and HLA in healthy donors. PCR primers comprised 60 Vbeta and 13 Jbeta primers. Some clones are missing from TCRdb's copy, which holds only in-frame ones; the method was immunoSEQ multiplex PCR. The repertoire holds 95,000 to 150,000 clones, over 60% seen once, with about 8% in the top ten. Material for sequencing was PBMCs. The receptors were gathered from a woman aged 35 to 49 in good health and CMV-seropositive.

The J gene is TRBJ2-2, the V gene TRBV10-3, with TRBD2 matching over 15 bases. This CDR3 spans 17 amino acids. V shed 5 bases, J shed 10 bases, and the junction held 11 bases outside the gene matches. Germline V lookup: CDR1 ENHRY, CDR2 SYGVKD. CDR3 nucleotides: TGTGCCATCAGTCCGGGACTAGCGGGAGGCCCGATTGAGGAGCTGTTTTTT. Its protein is CAISPGLAGGPIEELFF.

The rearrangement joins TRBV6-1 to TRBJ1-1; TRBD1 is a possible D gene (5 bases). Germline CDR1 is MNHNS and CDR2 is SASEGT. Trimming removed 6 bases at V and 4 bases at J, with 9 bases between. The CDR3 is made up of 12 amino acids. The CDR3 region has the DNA TGTGCCAGCAGGCAGGGACTCACTGAAGCTTTCTTT. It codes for CASRQGLTEAFF.

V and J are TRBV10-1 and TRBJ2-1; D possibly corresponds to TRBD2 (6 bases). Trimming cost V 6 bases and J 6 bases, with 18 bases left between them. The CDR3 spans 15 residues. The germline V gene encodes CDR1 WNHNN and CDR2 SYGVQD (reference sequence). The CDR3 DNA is TGCGCCAGCAGCCAACCCGACGGAGGGTTCAATGAGCAGTTCTTC. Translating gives CASSQPDGGFNEQFF.

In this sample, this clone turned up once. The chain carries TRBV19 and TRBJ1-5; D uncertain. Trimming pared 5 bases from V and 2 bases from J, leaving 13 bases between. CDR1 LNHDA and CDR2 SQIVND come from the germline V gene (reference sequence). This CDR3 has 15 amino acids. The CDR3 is CASSSLFEGNQPQHF. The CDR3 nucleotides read TGTGCCAGTAGTTCCCTGTTCGAGGGCAATCAGCCCCAGCATTTT.

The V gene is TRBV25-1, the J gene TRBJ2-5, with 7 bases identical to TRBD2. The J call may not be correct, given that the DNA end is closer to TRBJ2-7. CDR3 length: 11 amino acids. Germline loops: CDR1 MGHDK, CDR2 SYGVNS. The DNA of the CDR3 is TGTGCCACTTCGGGAGGAAACGAGCAGTACTTC. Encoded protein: CATSGGNEQYF.

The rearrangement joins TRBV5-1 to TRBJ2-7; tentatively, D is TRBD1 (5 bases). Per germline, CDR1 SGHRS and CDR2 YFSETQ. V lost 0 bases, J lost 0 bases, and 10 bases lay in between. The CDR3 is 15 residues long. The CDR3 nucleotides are TGCGCCAGCAGCTTGGAGGCAGGGTCCTCCTACGAGCAGTACTTC. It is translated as CASSLEAGSSYEQYF.

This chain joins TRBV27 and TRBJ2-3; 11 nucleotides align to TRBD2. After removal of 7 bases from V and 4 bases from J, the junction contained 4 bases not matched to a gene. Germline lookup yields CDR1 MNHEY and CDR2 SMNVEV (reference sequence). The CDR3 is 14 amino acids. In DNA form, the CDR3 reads TGTGCCAGCAAGGCGGGACTAGCGGCAGATACGCAGTATTTT. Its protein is CASKAGLAADTQYF.

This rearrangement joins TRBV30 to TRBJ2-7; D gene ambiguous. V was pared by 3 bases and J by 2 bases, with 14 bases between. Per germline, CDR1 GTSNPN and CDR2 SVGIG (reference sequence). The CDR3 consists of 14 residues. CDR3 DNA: TGTGCCTGGAGCTCCTCGGAGCCGGCCTACGAGCAGTACTTC. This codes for CAWSSSEPAYEQYF.

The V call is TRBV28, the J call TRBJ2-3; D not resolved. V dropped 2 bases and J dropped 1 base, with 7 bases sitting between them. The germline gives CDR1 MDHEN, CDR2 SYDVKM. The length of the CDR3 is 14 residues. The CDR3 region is CASSLAGRTDTQYF. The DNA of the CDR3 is TGTGCCAGCAGTTTAGCAGGCCGCACAGATACGCAGTATTTT.

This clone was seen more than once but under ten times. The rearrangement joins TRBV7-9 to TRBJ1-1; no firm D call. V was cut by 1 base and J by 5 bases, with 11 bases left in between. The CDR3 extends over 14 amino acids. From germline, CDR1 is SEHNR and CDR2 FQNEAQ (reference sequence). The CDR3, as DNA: TGTGCCAGCAGCTTAGGAGGGCGGGCTACTGAAGCTTTCTTT. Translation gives CASSLGGRATEAFF.

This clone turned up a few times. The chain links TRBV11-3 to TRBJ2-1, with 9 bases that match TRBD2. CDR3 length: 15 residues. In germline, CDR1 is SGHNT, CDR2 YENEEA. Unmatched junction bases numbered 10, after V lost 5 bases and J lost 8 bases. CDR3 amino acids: CASSPLSGGGHEQFF. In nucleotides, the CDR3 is TGTGCCAGCAGCCCTCTTAGCGGGGGCGGGCATGAGCAGTTCTTC.

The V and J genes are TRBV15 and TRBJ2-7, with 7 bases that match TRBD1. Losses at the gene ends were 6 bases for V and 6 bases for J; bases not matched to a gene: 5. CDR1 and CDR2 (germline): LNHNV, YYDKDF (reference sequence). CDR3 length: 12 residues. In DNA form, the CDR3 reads TGTGCCACCAGAACAGGGGAGAGCGAGCAGTACTTC. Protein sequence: CATRTGESEQYF.

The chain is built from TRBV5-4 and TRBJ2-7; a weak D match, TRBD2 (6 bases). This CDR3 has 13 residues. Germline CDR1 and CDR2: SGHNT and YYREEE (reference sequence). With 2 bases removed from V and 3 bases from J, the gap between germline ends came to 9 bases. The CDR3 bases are TGTGCCAGCAGCTTCGGAGGGATCTACGAGCAGTACTTC. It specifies CASSFGGIYEQYF.

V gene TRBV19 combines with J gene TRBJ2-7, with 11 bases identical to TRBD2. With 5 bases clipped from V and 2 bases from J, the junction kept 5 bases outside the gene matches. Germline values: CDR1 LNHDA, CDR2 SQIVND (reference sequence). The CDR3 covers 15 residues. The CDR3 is CASSSTSGTTYEQYF. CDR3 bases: TGTGCCAGTAGTTCGACTAGCGGGACCACCTACGAGCAGTACTTC.